The sequence of this T cell receptor beta chain was determined in a study of T cells after yellow fever vaccination. This clonotype was observed many times. MiXCR, run by TCRdb on the 5' RACE reads, gives a single entry per CDR3 protein. The data hold under 15,000 distinct CDR3 sequences, with roughly 7.2% observed a single time. Germline lookup yields CDR1 SGHTA and CDR2 FQGTGA. With 5 bases clipped from V and 9 bases from J, the junction kept 8 bases outside the gene matches. This CDR3 has 15 amino acids. V is TRBV7-3 and J is TRBJ1-6, with 9 bases that match TRBD1. The receptor was isolated from a man younger than 35 who received the YFV17D yellow fever vaccine. Sequences were derived from PBMCs, either bulk or a sorted T-cell subset (CD4+, CD8+, memory, or dextramer-sorted; not recorded which), sampled on the day of the yellow fever booster vaccination. Here the CDR3 DNA reads TGTGCCAGCAGCGCTGGGGGACAGGGCCGTTCACCCCTCCACTTT. The encoded protein is CASSAGGQGRSPLHF. The full variable domain, with the rest looked up from reference TRBV7-3 and TRBJ1-6, is GAGVSQTPSNKVTEKGKYVELRCDPISGHTALYWYRQSLGQGPEFLIYFQGTGAADDSGLPNDRFFAVRPEGSVSTLKIQRTERGDSAVYLCASSAGGQGRSPLHFGNGTRLTVT.